Presented here are 20 T cell receptor beta chains from one specimen sequenced in a study of RUNX1 and TCR beta rearrangement in T-cell leukemia. Next generation amplicon sequencing characterized TCR beta DJ and VDJ rearrangements. TCRdb recomputed calls from the PCR reads with MiXCR, one row per CDR3 protein. The sample yields about 630 distinct CDR3 sequences, under 25% seen once. The specimen was blood. These receptor sequences come from a male donor with T-cell acute lymphoblastic leukemia.

This clonotype was seen only once. The V call is TRBV5-6, the J call TRBJ1-1; D uncertain. The CDR3 is 14 amino acids. The germline V and J ends were trimmed by 1 base and 8 bases, with 15 bases remaining between them. Per the germline V gene, CDR1 is SGHDT and CDR2 is YYEEEE. CDR3 residues: CASSLRGPLTEAFF. DNA for the CDR3: TGTGCCAGCAGCTTGCGCGGCCCACTTACGGAAGCTTTCTTT. The full variable domain, rest sourced from reference TRBV5-6 and TRBJ1-1, is DAGVTQSPTHLIKTRGQQVTLRCSPKSGHDTVSWYQQALGQGPQFIFQYYEEEERQRGNFPDRFSGHQFPNYSSELNVNALLLGDSALYLCASSLRGPLTEAFFGQGTRLTVV.

The sample holds many counts of this clonotype. The chain couples TRBV28 to TRBJ2-1, with TRBD2 identical over 14 bases. The V gene end was trimmed by 5 bases and the J gene end by 7 bases; junction bases not matched to a gene: 4. This CDR3 has 15 amino acids. Germline-derived CDR1 and CDR2 are MDHEN and SYDVKM. The CDR3 loop reads CASSPGTSGRNEQFF. DNA for the CDR3: TGTGCCAGCAGTCCCGGGACTAGCGGGAGAAATGAGCAGTTCTTC.

By share, this clonotype ranks as large. The J gene is TRBJ1-4, the V gene TRBV11-2; D ambiguous. CDR1 and CDR2 from the germline V gene are SGHAT and FQNNGV. Trimming removed 5 bases from V and 5 bases from J, with 15 bases in between. The CDR3 is 15 amino acids. Written as DNA, the CDR3 is TGTGCCAGCAGCCTCCTTCTTAGGTCGAATGAAAAACTGTTTTTT. Translation gives CASSLLLRSNEKLFF.

This clonotype is large. The CDR3 region has the DNA TGCAGTGCTAGAGAAGGACTAGATTACAATGAGCAGTTCTTC. Protein product: CSAREGLDYNEQFF. The gene calls are TRBV20-1 and TRBJ2-1, with 7 bases fitting TRBD2. This CDR3 is 14 amino acids long. J was trimmed by 4 bases and V by 0 bases; bases with no gene match: 3. CDR1 is DFQATT and CDR2 is SNEGSKA in the germline V gene (reference sequence).

This clonotype is large within its sample. The CDR3 is CSARDPTSGYNEQFF. In DNA, the CDR3 is TGCAGTGCTAGAGATCCGACTAGCGGGTACAATGAGCAGTTCTTC. The V call is TRBV20-1, the J call TRBJ2-1; 10 bases are a match to TRBD2. This CDR3 is built from 15 residues. The ends lost 0 bases at V and 4 bases at J; junction bases unmatched: 3. Germline assignment: CDR1 DFQATT and CDR2 SNEGSKA (reference sequence).

This clonotype was recorded at least ten times. The chain has TRBV29-1 and TRBJ1-1, with D unclear. With 2 bases removed from V and 1 base from J, the gap between germline ends came to 2 bases. CDR3 size: 11 residues. From germline, CDR1 is SQVTM and CDR2 ANQGSEA. The DNA for the CDR3 is TGCAGCGTTGAAAGGAACACTGAAGCTTTCTTT. As protein: CSVERNTEAFF. The full variable domain, rest sourced from reference TRBV29-1 and TRBJ1-1, is SAVISQKPSRDICQRGTSLTIQCQVDSQVTMMFWYRQQPGQSLTLIATANQGSEATYESGFVIDKFPISRPNLTFSTLTVSNMSPEDSSIYLCSVERNTEAFFGQGTRLTVV.

In this sample, this clonotype is medium-sized. In DNA, the CDR3 is TGTGCCAGCAGCGTAGTAGCGGCTATTCTGGATGAGCAGTTCTTC. Translating gives CASSVVAAILDEQFF. The chain joins TRBV9 to TRBJ2-1, with D possibly being TRBD2 (6 bases). Germline V lookup: CDR1 SGDLS, CDR2 YYNGEE. Between the trimmed V and J ends, which lost 0 bases and 8 bases, there was a span of 15 bases. The CDR3 totals 15 residues.

This clonotype rates as large. The chain links TRBV5-6 to TRBJ2-7; 9 positions match TRBD1. The CDR3 is 14 amino acids. CDR1 is SGHDT, CDR2 YYEEEE, per germline. V lost 2 bases to trimming and J lost 2 bases; unmatched junction nucleotides: 2. DNA of the CDR3: TGTGCCAGCAGCTTACGGACAGGGGCCTACGAGCAGTACTTC. Amino acid sequence: CASSLRTGAYEQYF.

This clonotype was found a few times. The junction differs from germline at one of its ends, possibly a read error. The chain joins TRBV5-1 to TRBJ1-5; D might be TRBD1 (5 bases). Germline-derived CDR1 and CDR2 are SGHRS and YFSETQ. CDR3 length: 17 amino acids. CDR3 DNA: TGTGCCAGCAGCCCTACGGGGGGGAAAACTGGCGATCAGCCCCAGCATTTT. It translates to CASSPTGGKTGDQPQHF.

This clonotype is classed as large. The chain carries TRBV5-6 and TRBJ2-7; D may correspond to TRBD1 or TRBD2 (5 bases each). The V end was cut by 4 bases, the J end by 7 bases, with 27 bases between. CDR1 is SGHDT, CDR2 YYEEEE, per germline. The CDR3 covers 17 residues. CDR3 coding DNA: TGTGCCAGCAGCCCCTACGGGGCGCGAGTGACCTCTGGGGAGCAGTACTTC. It translates to CASSPYGARVTSGEQYF.

By share of the sample, this clonotype is medium-sized. This sequence joins TRBV6-2 or TRBV6-3 and TRBJ1-3; D is perhaps TRBD1 (5 bases). The CDR3 extends over 15 amino acids. V lost 6 bases to trimming and J lost 6 bases, with 18 bases between them. CDR1 and CDR2 from the germline V gene are MNHEY and SVGEGT. The CDR3 protein is CASSLIQGGENTIYF. The CDR3 nucleotides read TGTGCCAGCAGCCTCATCCAGGGAGGAGAAAACACCATATATTTT.

In regard to this clonotype: The junction differs from germline at one of its ends, possibly a read error. The rearrangement joins TRBV20-1 to TRBJ1-1; D is ambiguous. The CDR3 contains 12 residues. Germline V gene lookup returns CDR1 DFQATT and CDR2 SNEGSKA (reference sequence). Here the CDR3 reads CSASSHDPDAFF. For the CDR3, the DNA is TGCAGTGCTAGCTCCCATGACCCTGACGCTTTCTTT.

V gene TRBV5-4 combines with J gene TRBJ1-1; D not certain. The germline V gene encodes CDR1 SGHNT and CDR2 YYREEE (reference sequence). The germline V and J ends were trimmed by 5 bases and 3 bases, with 20 bases remaining between them. The CDR3 runs 16 residues. CDR3 sequence: CASSPDLGSSDTEAFF. The CDR3 DNA reads as TGTGCCAGCAGTCCAGATTTGGGGAGCTCGGACACTGAAGCTTTCTTT. Full variable domain (remainder filled in from reference TRBV5-4 and TRBJ1-1): ETGVTQSPTHLIKTRGQQVTLRCSSQSGHNTVSWYQQALGQGPQFIFQYYREEENGRGNFPPRFSGLQFPNYSSELNVNALELDDSALYLCASSPDLGSSDTEAFFGQGTRLTVV.

By share, this clonotype ranks as large (0.1 to 1%). CDR3 residues: CASSQGARVNSPLHF. The CDR3 DNA is TGTGCCAGCAGCCAAGGAGCCAGGGTCAATTCACCCCTCCACTTT. The chain combines TRBV11-2 with TRBJ1-6; tentatively, D is TRBD1 (5 bases). Germline CDR1 is SGHAT and CDR2 is FQNNGV. The CDR3 extends over 15 amino acids. V lost 5 bases to trimming and J lost 7 bases, with 15 bases between them.

By sample fraction, this clonotype is medium-sized. J is TRBJ1-1 and V is TRBV7-2; maybe TRBD1 (6 bases). The germline gives CDR1 SGHTA, CDR2 FQGNSA. The CDR3 length is 13 residues. Trimming removed 4 bases at V and 1 base at J, with 7 bases between. The CDR3 protein is CASSWGPNTEAFF. CDR3 nucleotides: TGTGCCAGCAGCTGGGGGCCGAACACTGAAGCTTTCTTT.

J is TRBJ1-1 and V is TRBV11-2; D call uncertain. Deletions cut 11 bases from V and 10 bases from J, with 23 bases between. The germline gives CDR1 SGHAT, CDR2 FQNNGV. The CDR3 has 13 amino acids. CDR3: CARIFPLPPAAFF. The CDR3 nucleotides are TGTGCCCGCATCTTCCCTCTCCCTCCTGCAGCTTTCTTT.

This clonotype ranks as hyperexpanded (1% or more). The rearrangement links TRBV11-2 to TRBJ2-7, with 9 bases that match TRBD2. The germline V gene encodes CDR1 SGHAT and CDR2 FQNNGV. With 5 bases clipped from V and 4 bases from J, the junction kept 6 bases outside the gene matches. This CDR3 region has 14 residues. CDR3 in amino acids: CASSPGLALYEQYF. CDR3 bases: TGTGCCAGCAGCCCGGGACTAGCATTATACGAGCAGTACTTC. The full variable domain, its missing parts supplied by reference TRBV11-2 and TRBJ2-7, is EAGVAQSPRYKIIEKRQSVAFWCNPISGHATLYWYQQILGQGPKLLIQFQNNGVVDDSQLPKDRFSAERLKGVDSTLKIQPAKLEDSAVYLCASSPGLALYEQYFGPGTRLTVT.

The V gene is TRBV18, the J gene TRBJ1-1, with TRBD1 as a possible D gene (5 bases). Germline CDR1 is KGHSH and CDR2 is LQKENI. V lost 4 bases, J lost 2 bases, and 8 bases lay in between. CDR3 length: 13 residues. CDR3 bases: TGTGCCAGCTCACTCAGGGATAACACTGAAGCTTTCTTT. This sequence encodes CASSLRDNTEAFF.

By share, this clonotype ranks as medium-sized (0.01 to 0.1%). The chain has TRBV21-1 and TRBJ1-2; the D call of TRBD1 is as the table states it, not checked on the DNA. TRBV21-1 counts as a pseudogene. The CDR3 extends over 15 amino acids. Written as DNA, the CDR3 is TGTGCCAGCAGCACCTCGGTAGAGCGCCCCTATGGCTACACCTTC. Residues: CASSTSVERPYGYTF.

This clonotype is labeled as medium-sized. The J gene is TRBJ2-1, the V gene TRBV7-9; D ambiguous. Trimming removed 2 bases at V and 8 bases at J, with 13 bases between. The CDR3 loop spans 14 amino acids. Germline V gene data show CDR1 as SEHNR and CDR2 as FQNEAQ (reference sequence). The CDR3 loop reads CASSLWDNMDEQFF. As DNA, the CDR3 is TGTGCCAGCAGCTTATGGGATAATATGGATGAGCAGTTCTTC.